This T cell receptor beta chain is from a study of T-cell memory formation after mild COVID-19. Study outcomes and limitations: Later expanders leaned CD4+, whereas day 15 to 85 contracting clones were balanced CD4/CD8. Pre-infection memory held some responding clones, suggesting pre-existing cross-reactive T cells responded.

A few counts support this clonotype. Its antigen is currently unknown. Constant-segment primers were used for 5'RACE, and the resulting TCR alpha and TCR beta cDNA libraries carried sample barcodes and UMIs. A single record per CDR3 protein comes from TCRdb applying MiXCR to the 5' RACE reads. This sample carries 65,000 to 100,000 distinct CDR3 sequences, about 13% of them seen once, and the ten largest clones take around two fifths. The sample comprised PBMCs or a T cell subset sorted from them (not recorded which). The sequence was collected from a man aged 18-30 years who had mild COVID-19 (a few samples of this study predate the infection). Cell type and time point are not known.

The CDR3 protein is CASSLATGDEQYF. The CDR3 DNA follows: TGTGCCAGCAGTTTAGCGACCGGGGACGAGCAGTACTTC. This sequence joins TRBV12-3 or TRBV12-4 and TRBJ2-7; perhaps TRBD2 as D (5 bases). This CDR3 has 13 residues. V dropped 0 bases and J dropped 5 bases, with 8 bases sitting between them.